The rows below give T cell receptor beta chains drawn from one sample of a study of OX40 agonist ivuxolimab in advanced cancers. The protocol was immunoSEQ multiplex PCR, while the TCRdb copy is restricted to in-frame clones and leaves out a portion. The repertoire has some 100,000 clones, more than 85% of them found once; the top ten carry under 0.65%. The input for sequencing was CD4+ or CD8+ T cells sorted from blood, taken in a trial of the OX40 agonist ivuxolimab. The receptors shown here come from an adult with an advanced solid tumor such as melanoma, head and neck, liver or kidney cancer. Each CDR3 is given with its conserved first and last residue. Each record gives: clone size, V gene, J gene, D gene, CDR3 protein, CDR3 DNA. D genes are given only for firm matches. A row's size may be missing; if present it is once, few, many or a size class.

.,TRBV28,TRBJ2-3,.,CASRTPGTDTQYF,TGTGCCAGCAGAACACCAGGCACAGATACGCAGTATTTT
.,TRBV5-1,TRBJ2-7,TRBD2,CASSLAPMSGRFYEQYF,TGCGCCAGCAGCTTGGCTCCCATGAGCGGGAGGTTCTACGAGCAGTACTTC
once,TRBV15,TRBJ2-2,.,CATSINRVNTGELFF,TGTGCCACCAGCATCAACAGGGTGAACACCGGGGAGCTGTTTTTT
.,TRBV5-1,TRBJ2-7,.,CASSLAGVSYEQYF,TGCGCCAGCAGCTTGGCGGGAGTCTCCTACGAGCAGTACTTC
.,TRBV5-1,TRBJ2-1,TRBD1,CASSLAQQGDEQFF,TGCGCCAGCAGCTTGGCTCAACAGGGGGATGAGCAGTTCTTC
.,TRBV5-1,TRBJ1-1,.,CASSLKGMNTEAFF,TGCGCCAGCAGCTTGAAAGGGATGAACACTGAAGCTTTCTTT
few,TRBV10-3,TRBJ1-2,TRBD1,CAIRTGDYGYTF,TGTGCCATCAGAACAGGGGACTATGGCTACACCTTC
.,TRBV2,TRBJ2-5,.,CASNLGGQETQYF,TGTGCCAGCAATCTTGGCGGCCAAGAGACCCAGTACTTC
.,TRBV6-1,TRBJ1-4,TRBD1,CASKPTGITNEKLFF,TGTGCCAGCAAACCGACAGGGATCACTAATGAAAAACTGTTTTTT
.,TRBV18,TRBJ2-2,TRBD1,CASSPRTGENGELFF,TGTGCCAGCTCACCGCGGACAGGGGAGAACGGGGAGCTGTTTTTT
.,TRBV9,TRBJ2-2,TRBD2,CASSPRLAEDTGELFF,TGTGCCAGCAGCCCCCGACTAGCGGAAGACACCGGGGAGCTGTTTTTT